This T cell receptor beta chain was captured by sequencing in a study of blood T cell repertoires in COVID-19. CDR1 is SEHNR, CDR2 FQNEAQ, per germline (reference sequence). The trim removed 5 bases at V and 4 bases at J, leaving 2 bases unmatched. There are 13 residues in the CDR3. Profiling relied on immunoSEQ multiplex PCR, and the TCRdb table lists in-frame clones only, not all of them. The table has around 46,000 clones, about 85% seen once. Sequencing was performed on peripheral blood. This chain uses TRBV7-9 with TRBJ2-4; 7 bases agree with TRBD1. This clonotype was sampled from a human donor in a cohort sampled during active COVID-19. The CDR3 sequence: CASSGTVKNIQYF. CDR3 coding DNA: TGTGCCAGCAGCGGGACAGTTAAAAACATTCAGTACTTC.